These 18 T cell receptor beta chains were sequenced from one sample in a study of early T cells in non-severe SARS-CoV-2 infection. Each CDR3 protein gets one entry after TCRdb re-called the 5' RACE reads with MiXCR. The table shows 50,000 or so distinct CDR3 sequences, with 4.5% to 7% occurring only once. The specimen sequenced was whole blood. These receptors were collected from an adult who was a healthcare worker with PCR-confirmed SARS-CoV-2 infection or an uninfected control (not recorded which).

This rearrangement joins TRBV28 to TRBJ1-1; a weak D match, TRBD1 (5 bases). Germline-derived CDR1 and CDR2 are MDHEN and SYDVKM. This CDR3 has 14 amino acids. Trimming removed 4 bases at V and 8 bases at J, with 17 bases between. CDR3 DNA sequence: TGTGCCAGCAGTTCCTTCACTGGGGGAACCGAAGCTTTCTTT. It translates to CASSSFTGGTEAFF.

This clonotype was observed at least ten times. The rearrangement joins TRBV7-6 to TRBJ1-1; 9 bases match TRBD1. The CDR3 length is 15 residues. The germline V gene has CDR1 SGHVS and CDR2 FNYEAQ. Unmatched junction bases numbered 7, after V lost 6 bases and J lost 2 bases. This CDR3 is CASRVDRGTNTEAFF. The DNA for the CDR3 is TGTGCCAGCAGGGTGGACAGGGGAACAAACACTGAAGCTTTCTTT. Looking up the rest from reference TRBV7-6 and TRBJ1-1 gives the full variable domain: GAGVSQSPRYKVTKRGQDVALRCDPISGHVSLYWYRQALGQGPEFLTYFNYEAQQDKSGLPNDRFSAERPEGSISTLTIQRTEQRDSAMYRCASRVDRGTNTEAFFGQGTRLTVV.

This clonotype has a count of ten or more. This rearrangement joins TRBV29-1 to TRBJ2-1; D is possibly TRBD2 (6 bases). V was trimmed by 2 bases and J by 10 bases, leaving 21 bases between them. CDR3 length: 15 residues. CDR1 is SQVTM and CDR2 is ANQGSEA in the germline V gene. CDR3 sequence: CSVEFSQLGRREQFF. The CDR3 DNA sequence: TGCAGCGTTGAATTTTCGCAACTAGGGAGGCGGGAGCAGTTCTTC.

Ten or more counts support this clonotype. This chain joins TRBV12-3 or TRBV12-4 and TRBJ2-5, with 9 bases lining up with TRBD2. CDR3 length: 15 residues. Germline trimming cut 6 bases from V and 10 bases from J; bases unmatched to any gene: 15. Written as DNA, the CDR3 is TGTGCCAGCAGGTCCAGCGGGGGGATTAAGATTGACCAGTACTTC. Its protein is CASRSSGGIKIDQYF.

This clonotype was picked up many times. The genes are TRBV5-6 and TRBJ1-2, with a possible D match to TRBD1 (5 bases). Trimming left V 4 bases short and J 4 bases short, with 14 bases between. CDR3 size: 14 residues. Per the germline V gene, CDR1 is SGHDT and CDR2 is YYEEEE. The CDR3 sequence is CASSLMRGGYGYTF. CDR3 bases: TGTGCCAGCAGCCTCATGCGGGGGGGCTATGGCTACACCTTC.

At least ten counts were recorded for this clonotype. This chain links TRBV9 with TRBJ2-6, with D tentatively TRBD1 (6 bases). CDR1 is SGDLS and CDR2 is YYNGEE in the germline V gene. Trimming took 2 bases from V and 2 from J, leaving 8 bases between them. The CDR3 length is 15 residues. The CDR3 DNA follows: TGTGCCAGCAGCGTTAGGGGGACTGGGGCCAACGTCCTGACTTTC. Translating it yields CASSVRGTGANVLTF.

This clonotype was counted ten times or more. This chain connects TRBV19 to TRBJ2-1; 10 bases are a match to TRBD2. The CDR3 covers 15 residues. V shed 5 bases and J 2 bases; nucleotides not matched to a gene: 3. Germline V gives CDR1 LNHDA, CDR2 SQIVND (reference sequence). DNA for the CDR3: TGTGCCAGTAGTGCTAGCGGGGGCACCTACAATGAGCAGTTCTTC. The encoded protein is CASSASGGTYNEQFF.

A few counts support this clonotype. The chain recombines TRBV6-6 with TRBJ2-2; 7 nucleotides line up with TRBD2. This CDR3 has 14 residues. CDR1 is MNHNY and CDR2 is SVGAGI in the germline V gene (reference sequence). The junction had 6 bases not matched to a gene; V was cut back by 6 bases and J by 5 bases. CDR3 bases: TGTGCCAGCAGGGGAGGGGTTGAGACCGGGGAGCTGTTTTTT. This translates into CASRGGVETGELFF.

This clonotype showed up many times. The chain recombines TRBV9 with TRBJ2-5; 7 positions agree with TRBD1. From germline, CDR1 is SGDLS and CDR2 YYNGEE. V trimming: 0 bases; J trimming: 7 bases; junction bases outside the gene matches: 3. There are 13 residues in the CDR3. CDR3 protein: CASSVVGGGTQYF. The CDR3 DNA reads as TGTGCCAGCAGCGTAGTAGGGGGCGGGACCCAGTACTTC.

This clonotype appeared many times. The chain has TRBV29-1 and TRBJ2-1; 9 bases fit TRBD2. This CDR3 region has 17 residues. V lost 1 base, J lost 7 bases, and 14 bases stayed unmatched. In germline, CDR1 is SQVTM, CDR2 ANQGSEA. CDR3 protein: CSVEGGLGAGGDNEQFF. The CDR3 DNA is TGCAGCGTTGAAGGGGGGCTGGGAGCGGGAGGCGATAATGAGCAGTTCTTC.

Ten or more counts support this clonotype. V is TRBV12-3 or TRBV12-4 and J is TRBJ1-5, with TRBD1 as a possible D gene (6 bases). Trimming took 6 bases from V and 1 from J, leaving 13 bases between them. The CDR3 totals 15 residues. The CDR3 spells CASSLQGKSNQPQHF. Here the CDR3 DNA reads TGTGCCAGCAGCCTACAGGGAAAGAGCAATCAGCCCCAGCATTTT.

This clonotype was counted many times. The J gene is TRBJ1-1, the V gene TRBV12-3 or TRBV12-4, with 7 positions matching TRBD1. V was pared by 3 bases and J by 7 bases, with 5 bases of the junction left unmatched. The CDR3 contains 13 residues. DNA of the CDR3: TGTGCCAGCAGTTTGACAGGGTCGGGTGAAGCTTTCTTT. Its translation: CASSLTGSGEAFF.

V and J are TRBV19 and TRBJ1-4; no clear D. Germline V gene sequence: CDR1 LNHDA, CDR2 SQIVND (reference sequence). The CDR3 is 14 amino acids. The ends were cut back, 5 bases at V and 7 bases at J, with 14 bases in the middle. Here the CDR3 DNA reads TGTGCCAGTAGTGATAACGGACCTCCTGAAAAACTGTTTTTT. This sequence encodes CASSDNGPPEKLFF.

The chain combines TRBV20-1 with TRBJ2-2, with 14 nucleotides matching TRBD2. CDR3 length equals 17 residues. CDR1 and CDR2 from the germline V gene are DFQATT and SNEGSKA (reference sequence). V lost 6 bases, J lost 0 bases, and 6 bases stayed unmatched. The CDR3 nucleotides are TGCAGTGCACCAAGACTAGCGGGAGGGTCGAACACCGGGGAGCTGTTTTTT. Amino acids: CSAPRLAGGSNTGELFF.

This clonotype has ten or more counts. This chain joins TRBV29-1 and TRBJ2-7; no clear D gene. This CDR3 contains 12 residues. CDR1 and CDR2 (germline): SQVTM, ANQGSEA. Trimming cost V 7 bases and J 0 bases, with 10 bases left between them. CDR3 bases: TGCAGCGCCCTTTTCTCCTCCTACGAGCAGTACTTC. Protein product: CSALFSSYEQYF.

This clonotype was counted many times. V usage is TRBV7-2 and J usage is TRBJ2-3, with a possible D match to TRBD2 (6 bases). Trimming left V 4 bases short and J 1 base short, with 9 bases between. This CDR3 spans 14 amino acids. Germline V CDR1 and CDR2: SGHTA, FQGNSA. The chain's CDR3 is CASSWASGTDTQYF. The CDR3 DNA follows: TGTGCCAGCAGCTGGGCTAGCGGCACAGATACGCAGTATTTT. The variable domain in full, with the rest retrieved from reference TRBV7-2 and TRBJ2-3, is GAGVSQSPSNKVTEKGKDVELRCDPISGHTALYWYRQSLGQGLEFLIYFQGNSAPDKSGLPSDRFSAERTGGSVSTLTIQRTQQEDSAVYLCASSWASGTDTQYFGPGTRLTVL.

In this sample, this clonotype turned up a few times. This sequence joins TRBV6-2 or TRBV6-3 and TRBJ2-6; no definite D call. The CDR3 is 16 residues long. The germline gives CDR1 MNHEY, CDR2 SVGEGT. The V end was cut by 3 bases, the J end by 0 bases, with 9 bases between. The CDR3 loop reads CASSYYRHSGANVLTF. Written as DNA, the CDR3 is TGTGCCAGCAGTTATTATCGGCACTCTGGGGCCAACGTCCTGACTTTC.

The chain joins TRBV5-4 to TRBJ2-3; D gene ambiguous. The germline V and J ends were trimmed by 1 base and 12 bases, with 15 bases remaining between them. Germline V gives CDR1 SGHNT, CDR2 YYREEE (reference sequence). CDR3 length equals 13 residues. The CDR3 reads CASSLLGQLFQYF. The CDR3 DNA sequence: TGTGCCAGCAGCTTGCTCGGGCAGTTATTTCAGTATTTT.